A few counts support the clone carrying this T cell receptor (beta chain). The length of the CDR3 is 18 residues. Germline CDR1 and CDR2: MGHDK and SYGVNS. V shed 4 bases and J 1 base; nucleotides not matched to a gene: 7. This entry is derived from a study of blood T cell repertoires in COVID-19. For the study at large: Sources were T cells, B-cell-depleted T cells, or PBMCs; the material itself was cDNA or gDNA.

Profiled with immunoSEQ multiplex PCR; TCRdb holds only in-frame clones, not every one. The top ten hold roughly 4% of the sample, which has 150,000 or so clones, 87% seen once. Participant-given clinical history determined each cohort assignment. The sequence came from a middle-aged woman who had been exposed to COVID-19. The genes are TRBV25-1 and TRBJ2-1; 13 nucleotides match TRBD2. Sequenced: PBMCs or T cells enriched from blood (not recorded which). Written as DNA, the CDR3 is TGTGCCAGCAGTGGCTTCGGACTAGCGGGAGCGTCCTACAATGAGCAGTTCTTC. This encodes CASSGFGLAGASYNEQFF. Filled out from reference TRBV25-1 and TRBJ2-1, the complete variable domain reads EADIYQTPRYLVIGTGKKITLECSQTMGHDKMYWYQQDPGMELHLIHYSYGVNSTEKGDLSSESTVSRIRTEHFPLTLESARPSHTSQYLCASSGFGLAGASYNEQFFGPGTRLTVL.